The 24 T cell receptor beta chains given below trace back to one sample, sequenced in a study of blood T cell repertoires in COVID-19. The method was immunoSEQ multiplex PCR; TCRdb's version includes in-frame clones alone and lacks a portion of them. This sample has approximately 490,000 clones, with approximately 86% found just once. The sample consisted of PBMCs or T cells enriched from blood (not recorded which). The source is a woman aged 18-30 years who had recovered from COVID-19.

The V call is TRBV30, the J call TRBJ1-2; TRBD1 is a possible D gene (5 bases). This CDR3 spans 14 amino acids. The germline gives CDR1 GTSNPN, CDR2 SVGIG (reference sequence). Trimming left V 0 bases short and J 3 bases short, with 11 bases between. CDR3 nucleotide sequence: TGTGCCTGGAGTGTACTTGACAGCTACTATGGCTACACCTTC. It specifies CAWSVLDSYYGYTF.

This chain uses TRBV7-9 with TRBJ1-6, with D possibly being TRBD1 (5 bases). Between the trimmed V and J ends, which lost 0 bases and 5 bases, there was a span of 5 bases. Germline assignment: CDR1 SEHNR and CDR2 FQNEAQ (reference sequence). The CDR3 has 14 amino acids. The CDR3 coding sequence is TGTGCCAGCAGCTTAGCCAGGGATAATTCACCCCTCCACTTT. Its protein is CASSLARDNSPLHF. The full variable domain, completed using reference TRBV7-9 and TRBJ1-6, is DTGVSQNPRHKITKRGQNVTFRCDPISEHNRLYWYRQTLGQGPEFLTYFQNEAQLEKSRLLSDRFSAERPKGSFSTLEIQRTEQGDSAMYLCASSLARDNSPLHFGNGTRLTVT.

The chain joins TRBV30 to TRBJ2-4, with D unclear. The CDR3 has 14 amino acids. Trimming took off 7 bases at V and 0 bases at J, with 13 bases between the two ends. Germline CDR1 GTSNPN, CDR2 SVGIG (reference sequence). CDR3 nucleotides: TGTGCCTACGATCATGGGCGAGCCAAAAACATTCAGTACTTC. It translates to CAYDHGRAKNIQYF.

The chain employs TRBV6-1 and TRBJ1-2; D is undetermined. Germline-derived CDR1 and CDR2 are MNHNS and SASEGT. The CDR3 spans 15 residues. Deletions cut 5 bases from V and 2 bases from J, with 15 bases between. The CDR3 region is CASSHPIDTNYGYTF. The CDR3 nucleotides are TGTGCCAGCAGTCACCCGATCGACACCAACTATGGCTACACCTTC.

The chain employs TRBV30 and TRBJ2-7; 10 bases are shared with TRBD1. V shed 3 bases, J shed 1 base, and the junction held 6 bases outside the gene matches. The CDR3 is 15 amino acids. CDR1 and CDR2 from the germline V gene are GTSNPN and SVGIG (reference sequence). CDR3 coding DNA: TGTGCCTGGAGCGCCGACAGGGGGCTTTCCTACGAGCAGTACTTC. Residues: CAWSADRGLSYEQYF.

The chain combines TRBV11-2 with TRBJ1-2, with a tentative D call TRBD1 (6 bases). Germline CDR1 and CDR2: SGHAT and FQNNGV. Between the trimmed V and J ends, which lost 6 bases and 7 bases, there was a span of 18 bases. The CDR3 has 14 residues. The chain's CDR3 is CASRGLQGPGGYTF. The DNA for the CDR3 is TGTGCCAGCAGGGGGTTACAGGGCCCGGGTGGCTACACCTTC.

The rearrangement uses TRBV19 and TRBJ1-2; D is perhaps TRBD1 (6 bases). Trimming took off 5 bases at V and 7 bases at J, with 17 bases between the two ends. CDR1 and CDR2 from the germline V gene are LNHDA and SQIVND (reference sequence). The CDR3 spans 14 residues. CDR3 bases: TGTGCCAGTAGTTCACCCCCCCGGACAGTTGGCTACACCTTC. Protein: CASSSPPRTVGYTF.

CDR3 coding DNA: TGTGCCAGTCGAGGAAGGCTGAACACTGAAGCTTTCTTT. Its protein is CASRGRLNTEAFF. J is TRBJ1-1 and V is TRBV27; D call uncertain. The V end was cut by 9 bases, the J end by 0 bases, with 11 bases between. Germline V gene lookup returns CDR1 MNHEY and CDR2 SMNVEV (reference sequence). This CDR3 region has 13 residues.

The chain links TRBV11-2 to TRBJ1-2, with 8 bases that match TRBD1. This CDR3 is 14 amino acids long. Unmatched junction bases numbered 7, after V lost 5 bases and J lost 5 bases. Germline V CDR1 and CDR2: SGHAT, FQNNGV. The CDR3 sequence: CASSRGTGIYGYTF. CDR3 DNA sequence: TGTGCCAGCAGCCGTGGGACAGGCATATATGGCTACACCTTC.

The V gene is TRBV9, the J gene TRBJ1-2; D is ambiguous. The CDR3 consists of 13 residues. Germline-derived CDR1 and CDR2 are SGDLS and YYNGEE. V lost 0 bases, J lost 2 bases, and 5 bases lay in between. The CDR3 nucleotides are TGTGCCAGCAGCGTAGAACAGAACTATGGCTACACCTTC. Encoded protein: CASSVEQNYGYTF.

Here the CDR3 reads CASSTDRGDQPQHF. The CDR3 nucleotides are TGTGCCAGCAGCACGGACAGGGGAGATCAGCCCCAGCATTTT. This chain joins TRBV7-8 and TRBJ1-5; 9 positions match TRBD1. This CDR3 contains 14 residues. The germline V gene encodes CDR1 SGHVS and CDR2 FQNEAQ. V lost 5 bases to trimming and J lost 5 bases; unmatched junction nucleotides: 4.

The gene calls are TRBV19 and TRBJ2-3; TRBD1 aligns across 9 bases. Germline CDR1 is LNHDA and CDR2 is SQIVND (reference sequence). The CDR3 loop spans 15 amino acids. The junction had 6 bases not matched to a gene; V was cut back by 6 bases and J by 2 bases. This CDR3 reads CASSGRTGDTDTQYF. In nucleotides, the CDR3 is TGTGCCAGTAGCGGGAGGACAGGGGACACAGATACGCAGTATTTT.

This clone was seen once. The junction differs from germline at one of its ends, possibly a read error. The chain recombines TRBV2 with TRBJ1-2; a possible D gene is TRBD1 (6 bases). This CDR3 contains 14 residues. The V gene's germline CDR1 is SNHLY and CDR2 FYNNEI. The CDR3 nucleotides are TGTGCCAGCAGTGTTTACAGGGAGAGGTCGGTCCTACCTTTC. This translates into CASSVYRERSVLPF. Full variable domain (outside the CDR3, taken from reference TRBV2 and TRBJ1-2): EPEVTQTPSHQVTQMGQEVILRCVPISNHLYFYWYRQILGQKVEFLVSFYNNEISEKSEIFDDQFSVERPDGSNFTLKIRSTKLEDSAMYFCASSVYRERSVLPFGSGTRLTVV.

The chain recombines TRBV10-3 with TRBJ2-3; tentative D call: TRBD2 (6 bases). The CDR3 extends over 15 amino acids. V dropped 3 bases and J dropped 4 bases, with 14 bases sitting between them. Germline CDR1 reads ENHRY; CDR2 reads SYGVKD. In DNA form, the CDR3 reads TGTGCCATCAGTGATTCCCGGGGGACGGCAGATACGCAGTATTTT. Its protein product is CAISDSRGTADTQYF.

This chain links TRBV7-3 with TRBJ2-1, with D unclear. Germline loops: CDR1 SGHTA, CDR2 FQGTGA. V lost 4 bases and J 4 bases, leaving 17 bases between the germline ends. The CDR3 is 16 amino acids. CDR3 nucleotides: TGTGCCAGCAGCTCAATCCCGGCGGTCCCGTACAATGAGCAGTTCTTC. Translation gives CASSSIPAVPYNEQFF.

The gene calls are TRBV30 and TRBJ1-5, with D possibly being TRBD1 (6 bases). The germline V and J ends were trimmed by 2 bases and 4 bases, with 18 bases remaining between them. This CDR3 has 16 residues. Germline lookup yields CDR1 GTSNPN and CDR2 SVGIG (reference sequence). The chain's CDR3 is CAWSLGAGALNQPQHF. The CDR3 DNA is TGTGCCTGGAGTCTCGGGGCAGGGGCCCTAAATCAGCCCCAGCATTTT.

The J gene is TRBJ2-1, the V gene TRBV29-1; 8 bases are a match to TRBD2. The V gene's germline CDR1 is SQVTM and CDR2 ANQGSEA. The CDR3 runs 14 residues. Trimming removed 4 bases from V and 10 bases from J; junction bases left unmatched: 12. The CDR3 reads CSVGPGTSLHEQFF. CDR3 coding DNA: TGCAGCGTTGGTCCCGGGACTAGTCTCCACGAGCAGTTCTTC.

Comment on this clone: The junction departs from germline at one end; a sequencing error may be responsible. The rearrangement joins TRBV7-7 to TRBJ1-4; TRBD1 aligns across 8 bases. Per the germline V gene, CDR1 is SSHAT and CDR2 is FNYEAQ (reference sequence). The CDR3 has 15 residues. This CDR3 is CASSSVTGVNEKLFF. Here the CDR3 DNA reads TGTGCTAGCAGCTCCGTGACAGGGGTCAATGAAAAACTGTTTTTT.

The V and J genes are TRBV12-3 or TRBV12-4 and TRBJ1-2; possibly TRBD1 for D (6 bases). This CDR3 is built from 13 residues. The ends were cut back, 2 bases at V and 7 bases at J, with 11 bases in the middle. The CDR3: CASSLQGLGGYTF. The DNA for the CDR3 is TGTGCCAGCAGTTTACAGGGGCTAGGTGGCTACACCTTC.

This chain joins TRBV7-2 and TRBJ1-2; 9 nucleotides agree with TRBD1. V shed 5 bases, J shed 4 bases, and the junction held 8 bases outside the gene matches. Germline CDR1 and CDR2: SGHTA and FQGNSA. The CDR3 sequence is 15 residues long. CDR3 protein: CASSPRTGVGYGYTF. CDR3 DNA: TGTGCCAGCAGCCCCCGGACAGGGGTAGGCTATGGCTACACCTTC. The whole variable domain, filled in from reference TRBV7-2 and TRBJ1-2, reads GAGVSQSPSNKVTEKGKDVELRCDPISGHTALYWYRQSLGQGLEFLIYFQGNSAPDKSGLPSDRFSAERTGGSVSTLTIQRTQQEDSAVYLCASSPRTGVGYGYTFGSGTRLTVV.

The chain links TRBV7-9 to TRBJ2-7, with D uncertain. Between the trimmed V and J ends, which lost 5 bases and 2 bases, there was a span of 7 bases. The CDR3 spans 12 residues. Germline CDR1 and CDR2: SEHNR and FQNEAQ (reference sequence). CDR3 nucleotide sequence: TGTGCCAGCAGCCGCACAGCCTACGAGCAGTACTTC. Translated: CASSRTAYEQYF.

The gene calls are TRBV7-6 and TRBJ2-1; TRBD2 aligns across 9 bases. Trimming took 4 bases from V and 6 from J; bases not matched to a gene: 10. Germline values: CDR1 SGHVS, CDR2 FNYEAQ. This CDR3 is 16 amino acids long. The CDR3 nucleotides read TGTGCCAGCAGCTCCGAGGCGGGGGGGGACGGCAATGAGCAGTTCTTC. This codes for CASSSEAGGDGNEQFF.

This chain uses TRBV29-1 with TRBJ1-5, with a tentative D call TRBD1 (5 bases). V was clipped by 6 bases and J by 2 bases, with 14 bases between them. Germline loops: CDR1 SQVTM, CDR2 ANQGSEA. The CDR3 totals 14 residues. The CDR3 loop reads CSVQGGMGNQPQHF. The CDR3, as DNA: TGCAGCGTCCAGGGAGGGATGGGCAATCAGCCCCAGCATTTT.

CDR3: CACSVWGGYNEQFF. The CDR3 DNA is TGTGCCTGTTCAGTGTGGGGGGGCTACAATGAGCAGTTCTTC. The rearrangement uses TRBV30 and TRBJ2-1; 7 bases are shared with TRBD2. CDR3 length equals 14 residues. CDR1 is GTSNPN, CDR2 SVGIG, per germline (reference sequence). V lost 6 bases and J lost 3; bases outside the gene matches: 8.